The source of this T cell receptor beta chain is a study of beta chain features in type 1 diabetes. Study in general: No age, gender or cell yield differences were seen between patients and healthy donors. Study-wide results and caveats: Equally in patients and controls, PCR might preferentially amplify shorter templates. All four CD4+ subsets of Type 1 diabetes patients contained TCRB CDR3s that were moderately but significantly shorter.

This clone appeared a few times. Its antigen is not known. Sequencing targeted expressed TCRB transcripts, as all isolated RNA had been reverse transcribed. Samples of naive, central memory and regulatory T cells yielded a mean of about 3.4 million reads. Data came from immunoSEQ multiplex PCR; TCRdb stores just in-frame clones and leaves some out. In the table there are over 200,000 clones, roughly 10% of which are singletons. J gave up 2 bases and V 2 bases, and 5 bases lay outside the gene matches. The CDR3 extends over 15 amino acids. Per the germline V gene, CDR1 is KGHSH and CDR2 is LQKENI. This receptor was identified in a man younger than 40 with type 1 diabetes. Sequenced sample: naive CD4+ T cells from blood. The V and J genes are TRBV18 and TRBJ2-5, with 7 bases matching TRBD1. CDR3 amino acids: CASSPRQGEQETQYF. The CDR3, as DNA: TGTGCCAGCTCACCAAGGCAGGGGGAACAAGAGACCCAGTACTTC.